This T cell receptor (beta chain) was identified in a study of blood T cell repertoires in COVID-19. In the original workflow: Nucleated cell number was recorded as an estimate derived from reference gene primer amplification. Profiling relied on immunoSEQ multiplex PCR, and the TCRdb table lists in-frame clones only, not all of them. The DNA was the basis for D and trimming; V, J and clone size are from that table. The table has about 52,000 clones, 86% seen once. This clone came up once. The V gene's germline CDR1 is SGHDN and CDR2 FVKESK. CDR3 size: 11 residues. V was clipped by 4 bases and J by 6 bases, with 6 bases between them.

The chain joins TRBV14 to TRBJ1-1; D remains ambiguous. The sequence came from a woman aged 80 or over with acute or convalescent COVID-19. The sequencing input was peripheral blood. The CDR3 nucleotides read TGTGCCAGCAGCCGAGTTTCTGAAGCTTTCTTT. Translation gives CASSRVSEAFF. Filled out from reference TRBV14 and TRBJ1-1, the complete variable domain reads EAGVTQFPSHSVIEKGQTVTLRCDPISGHDNLYWYRRVMGKEIKFLLHFVKESKQDESGMPNNRFLAERTGGTYSTLKVQPAELEDSGVYFCASSRVSEAFFGQGTRLTVV.